The 20 T cell receptor beta chains below were found in one sample sequenced in a study of multiple sclerosis patients with progressive multifocal leukoencephalopathy. The table came from immunoSEQ multiplex PCR; TCRdb's copy has only in-frame clones and leaves some out. Of some 31,000 clones listed, roughly 89% are singletons. The sample's time point: more than five months of natalizumab therapy. Here the sequenced sample was PBMCs, taken from a patient treated with natalizumab. The source of these receptors is a human donor with multiple sclerosis.

CDR3 DNA: TGTGCCAGCACCAGGACAGGGGACCGCTACACCTTC. Its protein product is CASTRTGDRYTF. The chain is built from TRBV6-5 and TRBJ1-2; 9 bases are a match to TRBD1. CDR1 and CDR2 (germline): MNHEY, SVGAGI. The trim removed 7 bases at V and 9 bases at J, leaving 6 bases unmatched. The CDR3 consists of 12 residues.

CDR3 nucleotides: TGTGCCAGCAGCTATCGACAGAGCGGGACTAACACCGGGGAGCTGTTTTTT. Amino acid sequence: CASSYRQSGTNTGELFF. The V call is TRBV4-2, the J call TRBJ2-2; TRBD2 aligns across 7 bases. This CDR3 is 17 amino acids long. Unmatched junction bases numbered 11, after V lost 5 bases and J lost 2 bases. Germline lookup yields CDR1 LGHNA and CDR2 YNFKEQ.

This rearrangement joins TRBV28 to TRBJ2-5; 9 bases are a match to TRBD1. The end of the DNA aligns better with TRBJ2-7, so the J call may be wrong. Germline V gene sequence: CDR1 MDHEN, CDR2 SYDVKM. The CDR3 contains 15 residues. The CDR3: CASSPLDRGGDEQYF. Here the CDR3 DNA reads TGTGCCAGCAGTCCCCTCGACAGGGGGGGCGACGAGCAGTACTTC.

The V call is TRBV28, the J call TRBJ1-1; the D gene is possibly TRBD1 (6 bases). Trimming took off 4 bases at V and 0 bases at J, with 12 bases between the two ends. CDR1 MDHEN and CDR2 SYDVKM come from the germline V gene. The CDR3 runs 15 residues. DNA of the CDR3: TGTGCCAGCAGTTCCGGGACAAACTTGAACACTGAAGCTTTCTTT. Translation gives CASSSGTNLNTEAFF.

The chain links TRBV19 to TRBJ1-1; 8 bases align to TRBD1. J was trimmed by 5 bases and V by 5 bases; bases with no gene match: 7. Germline lookup yields CDR1 LNHDA and CDR2 SQIVND (reference sequence). The CDR3 spans 14 residues. In nucleotides, the CDR3 is TGTGCCAGTAGTCTCGACAGGGGAGGGACTGAAGCTTTCTTT. Translating gives CASSLDRGGTEAFF.

The CDR3, as DNA: TGCAGTGCTAGAGATTTCAATGAGCAGTTCTTC. Its translation: CSARDFNEQFF. The gene calls are TRBV20-1 and TRBJ2-1; unclear D gene. V was shortened by 0 bases and J by 6 bases, with 3 bases between the two germline ends. The CDR3 totals 11 residues. Germline V gene sequence: CDR1 DFQATT, CDR2 SNEGSKA (reference sequence).

This clone appeared once. The chain is built from TRBV4-3 and TRBJ1-2, with 8 bases that match TRBD1. The length of the CDR3 is 15 residues. V was clipped by 0 bases and J by 7 bases; unmatched bases: 7. Germline-derived CDR1 and CDR2 are LGHNA and YSLEER. The DNA for the CDR3 is TGCGCCAGCAGCCAAGATCGGCAGGGGGCTATTGGCTACACCTTC. It encodes CASSQDRQGAIGYTF.

The genes are TRBV2 and TRBJ2-6, with D possibly being TRBD1 (6 bases). CDR1 is SNHLY, CDR2 FYNNEI, per germline. This CDR3 is 16 amino acids long. The V end lost 4 bases, the J end lost 0 bases, and 10 bases lay between the germline ends. The CDR3 loop is CASSALRGSGANVLTF. CDR3 bases: TGTGCCAGCAGTGCTCTCAGGGGCTCTGGGGCCAACGTCCTGACTTTC.

The chain is built from TRBV6-1 and TRBJ2-1; the D gene is possibly TRBD2 (5 bases). The CDR3 is 12 residues long. The germline gives CDR1 MNHNS, CDR2 SASEGT. The germline V and J ends were trimmed by 3 bases and 8 bases, with 8 bases remaining between them. CDR3 residues: CASSDGVYEQFF. The DNA of the CDR3 is TGTGCCAGCAGTGACGGGGTGTATGAGCAGTTCTTC.

The chain combines TRBV5-1 with TRBJ2-5; D is perhaps TRBD1 (6 bases). The ends were cut back, 4 bases at V and 2 bases at J, with 15 bases in the middle. CDR1 and CDR2 (germline): SGHRS, YFSETQ. This CDR3 spans 15 amino acids. Written as DNA, the CDR3 is TGCGCCAGCAGCACAGACCAGGGGCCGCAAGAGACCCAGTACTTC. Protein: CASSTDQGPQETQYF.

The genes are TRBV6-1 and TRBJ1-5; D is ambiguous. The CDR3 is 10 amino acids. Trimming left V 8 bases short and J 11 bases short, with 10 bases between. Germline-derived CDR1 and CDR2 are MNHNS and SASEGT. The CDR3 region has the DNA TGTGCCAGCCGATCATTGTCCCAGCATTTT. Its translation: CASRSLSQHF.

This rearrangement joins TRBV6-5 to TRBJ2-7; D remains ambiguous. Germline loops: CDR1 MNHEY, CDR2 SVGAGI. The CDR3 sequence is 16 residues long. The V end lost 2 bases, the J end lost 2 bases, and 16 bases lay between the germline ends. This chain's CDR3 is CASSYTTGPVPYEQYF. CDR3 DNA sequence: TGTGCCAGCAGTTACACGACGGGCCCTGTCCCCTACGAGCAGTACTTC.

V is TRBV7-2 and J is TRBJ2-7; D uncertain. V lost 1 base, J lost 2 bases, and 12 bases lay in between. This CDR3 region has 15 residues. Germline CDR1 reads SGHTA; CDR2 reads FQGNSA. DNA of the CDR3: TGTGCCAGCAGCTTAGGCGCCGGGCCCCCCTACGAGCAGTACTTC. It encodes CASSLGAGPPYEQYF.

The chain combines TRBV5-4 with TRBJ2-1; possibly TRBD1 for D (6 bases). With 4 bases removed from V and 2 bases from J, the gap between germline ends came to 13 bases. Germline V gene sequence: CDR1 SGHNT, CDR2 YYREEE (reference sequence). The CDR3 length is 15 residues. CDR3 residues: CASSPQGIPYNEQFF. CDR3 nucleotide sequence: TGTGCCAGCAGCCCACAGGGTATCCCCTACAATGAGCAGTTCTTC. The full variable domain, with the rest looked up from reference TRBV5-4 and TRBJ2-1, is ETGVTQSPTHLIKTRGQQVTLRCSSQSGHNTVSWYQQALGQGPQFIFQYYREEENGRGNFPPRFSGLQFPNYSSELNVNALELDDSALYLCASSPQGIPYNEQFFGPGTRLTVL.

The genes are TRBV27 and TRBJ2-1, with 13 bases matching TRBD2. J lost 4 bases, V lost 3 bases, and 9 bases had no gene match. Germline-derived CDR1 and CDR2 are MNHEY and SMNVEV (reference sequence). CDR3 length: 18 residues. The CDR3 sequence: CASSFTRTSGGLYNEQFF. The CDR3, as DNA: TGTGCCAGCAGTTTTACCCGGACTAGCGGGGGATTATACAATGAGCAGTTCTTC.

J is TRBJ2-7 and V is TRBV6-5; TRBD1 matches at 7 bases. The germline V gene encodes CDR1 MNHEY and CDR2 SVGAGI. Trimming removed 7 bases from V and 6 bases from J; junction bases left unmatched: 9. CDR3 size: 13 residues. The CDR3 DNA reads TGTGCCAGCAAAATCAAGGGGGCTGGCGAGCAGTACTTC. Residues: CASKIKGAGEQYF.

The sample holds a few counts of this clone. The chain joins TRBV7-9 to TRBJ2-3; D not resolved. Germline V gene sequence: CDR1 SEHNR, CDR2 FQNEAQ (reference sequence). The CDR3 is 13 residues long. Deletions cut 5 bases from V and 3 bases from J, with 9 bases between. CDR3 DNA sequence: TGTGCCAGCAGCAAAGCTAGGACAGATACGCAGTATTTT. Translation gives CASSKARTDTQYF.

The chain uses TRBV19 and TRBJ2-7, with TRBD1 identical over 7 bases. The CDR3 runs 16 residues. The V gene end was trimmed by 6 bases and the J gene end by 0 bases; junction bases not matched to a gene: 11. From germline, CDR1 is LNHDA and CDR2 SQIVND (reference sequence). CDR3 DNA sequence: TGTGCCAGTAGAAGATTCTACCGGGACAGCTCCTACGAGCAGTACTTC. Protein product: CASRRFYRDSSYEQYF.

The gene calls are TRBV5-4 and TRBJ1-1; D call uncertain. The CDR3 runs to 16 residues. Germline V gene sequence: CDR1 SGHNT, CDR2 YYREEE (reference sequence). V lost 3 bases and J lost 1, with 16 bases in between. The CDR3 nucleotides read TGTGCCAGCAGCTCGGCTCAAAACTTACGGAACACTGAAGCTTTCTTT. It is translated as CASSSAQNLRNTEAFF. The whole variable domain, filled in from reference TRBV5-4 and TRBJ1-1, reads ETGVTQSPTHLIKTRGQQVTLRCSSQSGHNTVSWYQQALGQGPQFIFQYYREEENGRGNFPPRFSGLQFPNYSSELNVNALELDDSALYLCASSSAQNLRNTEAFFGQGTRLTVV.

This clone appeared once. Other DNA sequences in the same sample also yield this CDR3. V is TRBV7-9 and J is TRBJ1-1; TRBD1 matches at 12 bases. From germline, CDR1 is SEHNR and CDR2 FQNEAQ (reference sequence). The CDR3 sequence is 15 residues long. The junction had 6 bases not matched to a gene; V was cut back by 2 bases and J by 8 bases. Written as DNA, the CDR3 is TGTGCCAGCAGCTTATTGGGGACAGGGGGCCTCGAAGCTTTCTTT. It encodes CASSLLGTGGLEAFF.